This TCR beta chain comes out of a study of T cell responses to AZD1222 COVID-19 vaccine (TCRdb year 2021). Context from the whole study: AZD1222 recipients given second doses at about 4 weeks or at about 12 weeks were pooled, since spike-specific TCR depth and breadth were not found to differ between the two schedules. Trial participants were enrolled by age into 18-55, 56-69 and 70-plus year subgroups, with approximately 150, 30 and 60 TCR-sequenced participants respectively. TCR sequencing was performed for 230 to 250 trial participants, of whom about 200 were given two doses of AZD1222 and around 25 were given two doses of MenACWY control vaccine. What the work shows at the level of the full study, not this receptor alone: Conclusions about previously exposed vaccinees were limited because only six AZD1222 recipients were SARS-CoV-2 seropositive at baseline. Because no day 14 peak-response samples were available, repertoires were characterized only after the peak T cell response. After two AZD1222 doses, both the breadth and the depth of spike-specific TCRs were significantly higher than at day 0 and than in MenACWY recipients. Participants were mostly white British and included more females than males, and it was suggested by the authors that clonal diversity may have been underestimated. The whole spike protein was spanned by vaccine-associated CD4 TCRs, and dominant responses were seen in regions 160-218 and 743-854. The 56-69-year group was small, and its depth increase did not reach significance, likely because of low power. Nearly half of unique spike-specific TCRs reportedly recognized epitopes outside regions mutated in the B.1.351 and B.1.1.7 variants.

What this sample's time point label stands for: baseline before first vaccination. Vaccinee samples came from UK trials COV001 and COV002, including a single-blind randomized controlled phase 2/3 trial of AZD1222 (ChAdOx1 nCoV-19) in healthy adults. For TCRbeta chain sequencing, PBMC samples were collected from trial participants at day 0 and at day 28 after the second dose. The CDR3 regions of human TCRbeta chains were analyzed by immunosequencing. The paper's processing steps were these. Repertoire TCRs were checked for matches against a reference library of SARS-CoV-2-specific TCRs that had been generated using the MIRA antigen-specificity platform. Breadth was defined as the fraction of unique TCRs that were SARS-CoV-2-associated, and depth was defined as the fraction of total T cells that were SARS-CoV-2-associated. Each spike-specific TCR was assigned to its reactive spike region and to a CD4 or CD8 class using the MIRA data. Log10-transformed breadth and depth values were compared by one-way ANOVA with Sidak's multiple comparisons tests. What TCRdb holds here is the immuneACCESS table cut down to in-frame rearrangements. Part of the clones is not present; checked against another copy, under half of the missing clones reflect an unresolved V gene, and the others are unexplained. V and J calls and clone size are copied from that table; D and trimming were computed from the DNA. Within this sample are about 150,000 clones, with 75% to 95% of them counted one time only. The top ten clonotypes cover 1.5% of the sample.

The CDR3 has 13 amino acids, counting the end cysteine and phenylalanine. Only CDR3 DNA is held: 39 bases, read in frame from base 1. V sheds 6 bases and J sheds 1 base, leaving 9 bases between their ends. A note on this clone: Which antigen it targets is not known. No quality values exist for individual bases; no much larger clone is one base distant.

The sequence was obtained from an adult in good health. The rearrangement joined TRBV12-3 or TRBV12-4 to TRBJ1-1, with an unclear D gene assignment. The sequencing here drew on peripheral blood, taken on day 0 of AZD1222 vaccination. The DNA sequence reads TGTGCCAGCAGATGGACGGAGAACACTGAAGCTTTCTTT. Its translation reads: CASRWTENTEAFF.